The rows below give T cell receptor beta chains drawn from one sample of a study of type 1 regulatory T cells. Their recognized antigens are unknown. TCRdb ran MiXCR on the reads and lists one entry per CDR3 protein. The sample consists of around 5,000 distinct CDR3 sequences, 20% to 30% of them appearing once. The sequenced material came from cultured type 1 regulatory T (Tr1) cells, either the whole culture or a sorted fraction (not recorded which). The source of these receptors is a human donor in good health. Each CDR3 is given with its conserved first and last residue. The order of the fields is J gene, D gene, V gene, clone size, CDR3 protein, CDR3 DNA. The D gene is left open where the match is weak. Some rows mark clone size as missing; the rest say once, few, many or name a class of expanded clone.

J gene: TRBJ1-3; D gene: .; V gene: TRBV18; clone size: few; CDR3 protein: CASSPLAGNSGNTIYF; CDR3 DNA: TGTGCCAGCTCACCCTTGGCAGGGAACTCTGGAAACACCATATATTTT
J gene: TRBJ2-3; D gene: .; V gene: TRBV5-8; clone size: few; CDR3 protein: CATSRGLLGTDTQYF; CDR3 DNA: TGTGCCACCTCCCGGGGCCTGCTTGGAACAGATACGCAGTATTTT
J gene: TRBJ2-7; D gene: TRBD1; V gene: TRBV12-3/TRBV12-4; clone size: medium-sized; CDR3 protein: CASSLIEGQGEGWSREQYF; CDR3 DNA: TGTGCCAGCAGTTTAATCGAGGGACAGGGAGAGGGGTGGTCGAGGGAGCAGTACTTC
J gene: TRBJ2-5; D gene: TRBD1; V gene: TRBV5-1; clone size: .; CDR3 protein: CASSIGDRGQGGTQYF; CDR3 DNA: TGCGCCAGCAGCATTGGCGACAGGGGCCAGGGGGGGACCCAGTACTTC
J gene: TRBJ2-1; D gene: TRBD2; V gene: TRBV20-1; clone size: .; CDR3 protein: CSARDPMRGGPIDEQFF; CDR3 DNA: TGCAGTGCTAGAGATCCTATGCGGGGGGGCCCGATAGATGAGCAGTTCTTC
J gene: TRBJ2-3; D gene: TRBD2; V gene: TRBV7-9; clone size: few; CDR3 protein: CASSLGVAGGTDTQYF; CDR3 DNA: TGTGCCAGCAGCTTAGGTGTGGCGGGGGGGACAGATACGCAGTATTTT
J gene: TRBJ2-7; D gene: .; V gene: TRBV5-1; clone size: .; CDR3 protein: CASSRTFTYEQYF; CDR3 DNA: TGCGCCAGCAGCCGGACGTTTACCTACGAGCAGTACTTC
J gene: TRBJ2-7; D gene: .; V gene: TRBV4-1; clone size: medium-sized; CDR3 protein: CASSQDPTYSYEQYF; CDR3 DNA: TGCGCCAGCAGCCAAGATCCAACCTACTCCTACGAGCAGTACTTC
J gene: TRBJ2-1; D gene: .; V gene: TRBV20-1; clone size: many; CDR3 protein: CSARDHAGGGPSYNEQFF; CDR3 DNA: TGCAGTGCTAGAGATCATGCCGGAGGAGGACCCTCCTACAATGAGCAGTTCTTC
J gene: TRBJ2-6; D gene: TRBD1; V gene: TRBV19; clone size: few; CDR3 protein: CASSPGGYSGANVLTF; CDR3 DNA: TGTGCCAGTAGCCCAGGGGGTTACTCTGGGGCCAACGTCCTGACTTTC
J gene: TRBJ2-5; D gene: .; V gene: TRBV3-1; clone size: .; CDR3 protein: CASSQASARDIGSGTQYF; CDR3 DNA: TGTGCCAGCAGCCAGGCTTCAGCGAGGGACATCGGGTCTGGGACCCAGTACTTC
J gene: TRBJ1-2; D gene: TRBD1; V gene: TRBV27; clone size: medium-sized; CDR3 protein: CASRRQGEAYGYTF; CDR3 DNA: TGTGCCAGCAGGCGGCAGGGGGAAGCCTATGGCTACACCTTC
J gene: TRBJ1-1; D gene: .; V gene: TRBV6-6; clone size: medium-sized; CDR3 protein: CASWANTEAFF; CDR3 DNA: TGTGCCAGCTGGGCGAACACTGAAGCTTTCTTT
J gene: TRBJ1-5; D gene: TRBD1; V gene: TRBV12-3/TRBV12-4; clone size: medium-sized; CDR3 protein: CASKIQGTFGPQHF; CDR3 DNA: TGTGCCAGCAAGATACAGGGGACCTTCGGGCCCCAGCATTTT
J gene: TRBJ1-1; D gene: TRBD1; V gene: TRBV12-3/TRBV12-4; clone size: .; CDR3 protein: CASSLRQGNTEAFF; CDR3 DNA: TGTGCCAGCAGTTTAAGACAGGGGAACACTGAAGCTTTCTTT
J gene: TRBJ1-1; D gene: .; V gene: TRBV7-2; clone size: many; CDR3 protein: CASSSNRVSNTEAFF; CDR3 DNA: TGTGCCAGCAGCTCCAACAGGGTTTCAAACACTGAAGCTTTCTTT
J gene: TRBJ2-5; D gene: TRBD2; V gene: TRBV5-1; clone size: many; CDR3 protein: CASSPGGAGVQETQYF; CDR3 DNA: TGCGCCAGCAGCCCTGGTGGAGCGGGGGTACAAGAGACCCAGTACTTC
J gene: TRBJ2-2; D gene: .; V gene: TRBV6-5; clone size: medium-sized; CDR3 protein: CASSYSKGRGTGELFF; CDR3 DNA: TGTGCCAGCAGTTACTCAAAGGGGAGAGGGACCGGGGAGCTGTTTTTT
J gene: TRBJ2-7; D gene: .; V gene: TRBV7-2; clone size: few; CDR3 protein: CASSLRGGGKSSYEQYF; CDR3 DNA: TGTGCCAGCAGCTTGAGGGGGGGAGGGAAGAGCTCCTACGAGCAGTACTTC
J gene: TRBJ2-1; D gene: TRBD2; V gene: TRBV19; clone size: few; CDR3 protein: CASSITGLAGGPFYEQFF; CDR3 DNA: TGTGCCAGTAGTATTACCGGACTAGCGGGGGGGCCTTTCTATGAGCAGTTCTTC
J gene: TRBJ2-2; D gene: TRBD1; V gene: TRBV24-1; clone size: .; CDR3 protein: CATSDPPGQGDTRELFF; CDR3 DNA: TGTGCCACCAGTGATCCCCCGGGACAGGGAGACACCCGGGAGCTGTTTTTT
J gene: TRBJ1-4; D gene: .; V gene: TRBV7-2; clone size: few; CDR3 protein: CASSLQDGQHEKLFF; CDR3 DNA: TGTGCCAGCAGCCTCCAGGACGGGCAGCATGAAAAACTGTTTTTT